What follows is one TCR beta chain and its context. The target of this receptor is not known. Base quality data are lacking; no much larger clone is found one base away. The method was the immunoSEQ multiplex PCR assay. The multiplex PCR relied on a mix of 60 forward primers for TCR Vbeta segments and 13 reverse primers for TCR Jbeta segments. Amplification of the CDR3 region of rearranged TCR beta genes was performed with a multiplex PCR assay on genomic DNA. On the Illumina HiSeq System, the amplified TCR beta libraries were sequenced as 87-base-pair reads. As for the original processing: A later analysis tallied 75 million to 85 million unique TCR beta chains across the 666 repertoires, and around 9.9 million of those chains were shared by two or more donors. Raw reads were error-corrected and collapsed into unique sequences by a nearest-neighbor algorithm in which closely related sequences were merged to remove PCR and sequencing errors. Alignment of CDR3 sequences to IMGT reference sequences was used to assign V, D and J gene segments. For a sequence to be retained, a match of at least six nucleotides to both a V gene segment and a J gene segment was required. Rearrangements were classified as productive when the CDR3 lacked stop codons and remained in frame with V and J, and all other rearrangements were classified as non-productive. CDR3 was defined according to IMGT convention as the region running from the second conserved V-encoded cysteine to the conserved J-encoded phenylalanine. The earlier analysis of about 620 of the donors excluded sequences that lacked an unambiguous match to a single V gene segment. In an earlier analysis of a few hundred of the donors, V segments were called functional above 56.7% productive rearrangements and were called segregating when the between-donor standard deviation exceeded 5%. A statistical classification framework was built to diagnose cytomegalovirus status from the catalog of TCR beta chain sequences. In a later analysis, V and J genes were assigned by comparing TCR nucleotide sequences against IMGT/GENE-DB human TR gene sequences. In a later analysis, CDR3 sequences and most-parsimonious VDJ recombination scenarios were assigned using the TCRdist pipeline. In a later analysis, each TCR beta chain was defined by its CDR3 amino acid sequence together with its V-gene family, and reads lacking a unique V-gene family were excluded. As a way to deal with suspected cross-contamination and a sequencing artifact, a later analysis dropped 450 to 600 nucleotide sequences that were highly shared and had low generation probability. In a later analysis, a clonal expansion index for each public chain was calculated from normalized within-repertoire ranks of inferred template counts. A later analysis computed generation probabilities with a VDJ recombination model fitted to out-of-frame rearrangements, and checked the results against IGoR. In a later analysis, hypergeometric tests were used to score TCR-TCR, TCR-HLA and TCR-CMV co-occurrence, with a repertoire-size bias correction applied to TCR pairs. A later analysis estimated false discovery rates by permuting HLA or CMV assignments 20 times. A later analysis grouped co-occurring TCRs with DBSCAN, adding TCRdist sequence similarity when clustering within HLA-allele-positive subsets. Repertoires with fewer than 30,000 or more than 120,000 public chains were left out of co-occurrence clustering, as were four to six repertoires with anomalous nucleotide sharing. Not all clones reach the TCRdb copy of this immuneACCESS table, which keeps in-frame sequences only. Checked studies attribute under half of the gap to unresolved V genes and leave the rest unexplained. V and J calls and clone size follow that table, whereas D and trimming were derived from the DNA. Counted in this sample were about 110,000 clones; about three quarters of them appeared once. The ten largest clonotypes hold roughly 9.2% of the sample.

The source of the sample is a study of cytomegalovirus exposure and HLA in healthy donors (dated by TCRdb to 2015 to 2018). The study in broad terms: According to an earlier analysis of several hundred of the donors, about 179 million T cells yielded 117 million unique TCR beta sequences and roughly 280 Gb of sequence data. Approximately 300 gigabases of sequencing data and around 80 million unique TCR sequences made up an early release that covered over 550 HLA-typed donors. Of the 300 to 450 genotyped donors, less than 85% were placed in the genetic ancestry cluster associated with self-reported Caucasian donors. The study aimed to test whether signatures of past pathogen exposure could be identified by cataloging public T cell receptors. The T cell repertoires of under 750 subjects were profiled by immunosequencing and related to cytomegalovirus serostatus. Along with the roughly 700-subject first cohort, a separate validation cohort of over a hundred different subjects was used. To predict cytomegalovirus infection status, the study brought together high-throughput TCR immunosequencing, statistical association of individual TCRs with disease status, and machine learning. A later analysis re-examined previously published TCR beta repertoires from more than 650 donors and added high-resolution HLA genotyping to investigate patterns of TCR occurrence. Rather than drawing on any new phenotypic data, the later analysis identified candidate immune exposures from TCR beta sequences and the way those sequences occurred across donors. In an earlier analysis of over 550 of the donors, high-throughput TCR beta sequencing was used to judge whether each TCR beta V gene segment behaved as functional or pseudogenic. Alongside the repertoire data, information on donor age, sex, ethnicity and CMV serostatus was compiled. Genome-wide SNP genotypes for about 65% of the 666 donors were used in a later genetic analysis, which treated that subset as a discovery cohort. All discovery cohort repertoires had been generated on a single sequencing platform. Both class I and class II loci were covered by HLA typing, at four-digit resolution. Typing coverage varied by locus: roughly 629-640 donors for A, B, C, DRB1 and DQB1; approximately 500 for DQA1; some 610 for DPA1; roughly 470 for DPB1. Roughly five DR-DQ haplotypes were handled as single units for association and clustering because linkage in the cohort was strong. On average, 235,054 unique TCR beta nucleotide sequences were sequenced per donor among a few hundred genotyped donors of the cohort, with 15% to 20% of those sequences being non-productive. Results the study describes overall, beyond this receptor: In a later genetic analysis, a missense DCLRE1C variant was associated with V-gene and J-gene trimming of TCR beta chains, and the association was replicated in an independent cohort. Compared with the approximately 670-donor mean, donors in an Asian-associated ancestry cluster had fewer N-insertions in productive TCRs, according to a later genetic analysis. Linkage disequilibrium might explain the correlated functional status among segregating V segments, but an unknown experimental factor could not be excluded. Because counts were too low, about 15 rarely observed V segments, including chromosome 9 orphons, were left out of the earlier analysis of a few hundred of the donors. In a later analysis, HLA-associated TCR beta chains showed more clonal expansion and lower generation probabilities than non-associated chains that were equally common. Specific HLA alleles were associated with 16,951 TCR beta sequences at a false discovery rate of 0.05 in a later analysis. Broadly in line with IMGT annotations, most TCR beta V segments showed up in productive rearrangements about 87% or about 30% of the time in an earlier analysis of several hundred of the donors. Across donors, most TCR sequences were observed very rarely, whereas some public TCRs were present in many individuals. Assigning TCR associations to individual alleles was difficult when HLA alleles, especially DR and DQ, strongly co-occurred. A total of 150 or so TCR beta chains were listed by the study as associated with cytomegalovirus. A later analysis reported that several top co-occurrence clusters appeared linked to parvovirus B19, influenza, CMV and Epstein-Barr virus. A further reported finding was that TCR beta sequences accurately predicted the HLA-A and HLA-B alleles for most subjects in the first cohort. Three of the identified cytomegalovirus-associated TCR beta chains were confirmed in vitro to be specific for cytomegalovirus antigens. Roughly uniform sequencing depth across donors was assumed in presence/absence analyses, although this assumption may not hold. According to the authors, the approach could potentially be generalized to other disease states and immunological phenotypes. A group of highly shared sequence variants was considered likely to be a technical artifact of the sequencing pipeline. In both the original and validation cohorts, the classifier was reported to diagnose cytomegalovirus status with high specificity and sensitivity. Some IMGT-functional V segments, including TRBV6-2 and TRBV6-3, could not be told apart with the 87-base-pair reads, so those segments were excluded. The only immune exposure information available for the cohort was CMV serostatus. This cohort had only TCR beta chains sequenced, and the lack of alpha or paired-chain data limited which features could be detected. According to a later analysis, TCR association rates differed among HLA loci, with DRB1 alleles showing the most associated TCRs and HLA-C alleles showing the fewest. A later analysis found that most CMV-associated TCR beta chains appeared HLA-restricted, with HLA associations seemingly driven largely by CMV exposure. Because some donors lacked HLA typing at each locus, the association tests relied only on the typed subset.

The CDR3 covers 13 residues, taking in both the cysteine and the phenylalanine. Only the CDR3 DNA stays, 39 bases, in frame from base 1. The germline V gene specifies SGHDT as CDR1 and YYEEEE as CDR2. Trimming leaves V shorter by 3 bases and J shorter by 6 bases, with the junction holding 4 bases beyond the gene matches. In total, 500 to 700 healthy bone marrow donors made up the cohort. Cohort members were all nominally healthy when sampled, although unrecorded immune exposures were likely present. The donor tested CMV seropositive and was one of the 289 seropositive cohort members. A peripheral blood sample was provided by each donor, and peripheral blood mononuclear cells were used for TCR beta sequencing. Genomic DNA was extracted from the blood cell samples with the Qiagen DNeasy Blood Extraction Kit.

This clonotype originated in a woman between 40 and 50 years old in good health and CMV-seropositive. The chain couples TRBV5-6 to TRBJ1-2; 8 junctional bases match TRBD1. The specimen was PBMCs. The CDR3 protein sequence reads: CASSSRGPNGYTF. The DNA is as follows: TGTGCCAGCAGCTCCAGGGGGCCTAATGGCTACACCTTC.